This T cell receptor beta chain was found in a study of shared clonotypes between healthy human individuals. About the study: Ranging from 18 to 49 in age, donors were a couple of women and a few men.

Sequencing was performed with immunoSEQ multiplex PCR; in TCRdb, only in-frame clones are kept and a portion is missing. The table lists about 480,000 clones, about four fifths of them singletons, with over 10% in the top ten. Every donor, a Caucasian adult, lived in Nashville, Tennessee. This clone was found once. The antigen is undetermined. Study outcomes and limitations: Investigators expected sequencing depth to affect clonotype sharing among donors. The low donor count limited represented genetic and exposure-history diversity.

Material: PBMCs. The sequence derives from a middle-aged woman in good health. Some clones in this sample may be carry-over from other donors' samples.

The CDR3 loop is CASSLTGDEQYF. The CDR3 region has the DNA TGCGCCAGCAGCTTGACAGGGGATGAGCAGTACTTC. The chain employs TRBV5-1 and TRBJ2-7, with 7 bases aligning to TRBD1. The CDR3 is 12 amino acids. V was clipped by 1 base and J by 7 bases; unmatched bases: 2. The germline gives CDR1 SGHRS, CDR2 YFSETQ.